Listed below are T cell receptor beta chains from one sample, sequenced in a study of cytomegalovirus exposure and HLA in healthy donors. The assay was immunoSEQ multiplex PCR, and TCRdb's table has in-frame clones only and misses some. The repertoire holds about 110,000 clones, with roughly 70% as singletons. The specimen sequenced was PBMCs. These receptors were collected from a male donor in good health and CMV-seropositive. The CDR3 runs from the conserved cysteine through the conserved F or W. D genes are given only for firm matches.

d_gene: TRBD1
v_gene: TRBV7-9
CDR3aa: CASSLEGQLPTNEKLFF

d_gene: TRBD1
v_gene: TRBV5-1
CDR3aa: CASSLTGGRETQYF

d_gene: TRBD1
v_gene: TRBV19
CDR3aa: CASSPLQGSYEQYF

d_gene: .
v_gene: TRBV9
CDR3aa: CASSAGLSLYNEQFF

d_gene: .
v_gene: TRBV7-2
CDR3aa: CASSSTGGTQYF

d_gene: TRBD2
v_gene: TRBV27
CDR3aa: CASSRGLAYEQYF

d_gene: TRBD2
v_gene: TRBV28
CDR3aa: CASSFFPRDYSGGASDTQYF

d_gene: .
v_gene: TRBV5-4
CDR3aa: CASSPRYSPKQPQHF

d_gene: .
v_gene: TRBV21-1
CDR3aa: CASSKDLGQGGALSYEQYF

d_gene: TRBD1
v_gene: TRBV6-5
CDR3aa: CASSVDRGSGNTIYF

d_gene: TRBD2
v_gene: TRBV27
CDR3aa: CASSLLAGISGANVLTF

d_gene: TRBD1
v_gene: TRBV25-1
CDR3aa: CASSAWLPGQGAYEQYF

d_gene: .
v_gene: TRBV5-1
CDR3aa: CASSLHRGSTDTQYF

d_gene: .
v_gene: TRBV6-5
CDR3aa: CASSPRLSGNTIYF

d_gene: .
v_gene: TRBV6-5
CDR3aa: CASSYRAGAWDEQFF

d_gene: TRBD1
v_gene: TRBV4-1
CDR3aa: CASSQRQGYQPQHF

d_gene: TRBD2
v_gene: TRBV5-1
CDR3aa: CASNQLAGGYNEQFF

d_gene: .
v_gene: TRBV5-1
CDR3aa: CASRPVESQETQYF

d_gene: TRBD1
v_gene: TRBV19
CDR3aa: CASSDRDRGSYEQYF

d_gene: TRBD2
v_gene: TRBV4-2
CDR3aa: CASSQDPPSGGYQETQYF

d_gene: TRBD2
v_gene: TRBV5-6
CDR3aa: CASSLPLAGGSYEQYF

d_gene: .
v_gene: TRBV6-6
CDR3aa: CASSYADRYYEQYF

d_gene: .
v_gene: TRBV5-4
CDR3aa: CASSLVRGANTGELFF

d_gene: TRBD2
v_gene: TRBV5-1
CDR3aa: CASSSRTSGDTDTQYF

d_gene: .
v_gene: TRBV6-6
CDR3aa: CASSYQTGYSGNTIYF

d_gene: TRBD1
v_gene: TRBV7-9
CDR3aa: CASSTGGTASYTF

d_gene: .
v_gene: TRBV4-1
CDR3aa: CASSQEGQGNEKLFF

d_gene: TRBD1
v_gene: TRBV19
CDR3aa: CASSTTRTGLGDTQYF

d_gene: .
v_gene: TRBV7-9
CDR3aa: CASSPLLIGETQYF

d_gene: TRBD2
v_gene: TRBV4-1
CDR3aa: CASSPITSGSNNEQFF

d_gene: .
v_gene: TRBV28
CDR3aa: CASGPQGPTEAFF

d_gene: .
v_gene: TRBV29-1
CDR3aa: CSVSGQGYNEQFF

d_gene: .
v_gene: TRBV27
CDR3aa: CASSLSHGQPMGDTQYF

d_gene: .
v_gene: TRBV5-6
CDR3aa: CASSRILYEQYF

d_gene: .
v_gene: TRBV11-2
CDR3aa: CASTGLAGADTEAFF

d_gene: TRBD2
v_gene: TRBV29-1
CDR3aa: CSVSSGTNTGELFF

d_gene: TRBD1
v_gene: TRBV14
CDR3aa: CASSRSDRGNTEAFF